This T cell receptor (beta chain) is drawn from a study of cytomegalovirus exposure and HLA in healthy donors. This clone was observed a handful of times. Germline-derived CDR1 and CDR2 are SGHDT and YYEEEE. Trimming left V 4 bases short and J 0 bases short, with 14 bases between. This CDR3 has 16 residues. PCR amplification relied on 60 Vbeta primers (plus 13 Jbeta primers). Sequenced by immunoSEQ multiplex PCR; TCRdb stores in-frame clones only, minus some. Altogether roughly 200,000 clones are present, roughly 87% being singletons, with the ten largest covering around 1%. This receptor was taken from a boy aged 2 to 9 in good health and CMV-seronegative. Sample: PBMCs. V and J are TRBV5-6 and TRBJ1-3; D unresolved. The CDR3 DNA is TGTGCCAGCAGCACACGACAACAACTCTCTGGAAACACCATATATTTT. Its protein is CASSTRQQLSGNTIYF.